This paragraph covers one T cell receptor beta chain sequence. The CDR3 length is 13 residues. Trimming cost V 0 bases and J 3 bases, with 5 bases left between them. The data stem from a study of blood T cell repertoires in COVID-19. In the authors' methods: The authors estimated nucleated cell counts from reference gene primer amplification. This table comes from immunoSEQ multiplex PCR, and its TCRdb copy is limited to in-frame clones, with some not included. V and J calls and clone size are given by that table; D and trimming were obtained from the DNA. The sample lists about 240,000 clones; around 86% were seen once.

Sequencing was done on a sample of peripheral blood. This sequence joins TRBV23-1 and TRBJ1-1; D remains ambiguous. TRBV23-1 is noted as an ORF with a role that remains uncertain. The source is a man aged 25 to 40 who had recovered from COVID-19. The CDR3 DNA is TGCGCCAGCAGTCAATCGCGGTACACTGAAGCTTTCTTT. It yields the protein CASSQSRYTEAFF.